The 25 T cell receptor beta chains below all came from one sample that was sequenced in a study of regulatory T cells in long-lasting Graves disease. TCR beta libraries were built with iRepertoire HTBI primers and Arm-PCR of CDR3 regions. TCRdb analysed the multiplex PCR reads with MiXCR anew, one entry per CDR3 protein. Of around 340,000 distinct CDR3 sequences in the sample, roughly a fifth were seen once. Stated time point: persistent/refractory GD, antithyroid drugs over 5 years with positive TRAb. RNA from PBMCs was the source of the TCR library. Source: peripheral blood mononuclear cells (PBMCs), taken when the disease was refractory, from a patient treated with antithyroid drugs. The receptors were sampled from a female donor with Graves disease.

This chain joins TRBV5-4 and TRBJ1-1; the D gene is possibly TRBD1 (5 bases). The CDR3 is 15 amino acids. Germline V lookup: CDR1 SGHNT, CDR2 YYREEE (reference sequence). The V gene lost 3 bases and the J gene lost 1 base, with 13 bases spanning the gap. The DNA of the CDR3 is TGTGCCAGCAGCTCCCCCGAGCAGGGGAACACTGAAGCTTTCTTT. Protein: CASSSPEQGNTEAFF.

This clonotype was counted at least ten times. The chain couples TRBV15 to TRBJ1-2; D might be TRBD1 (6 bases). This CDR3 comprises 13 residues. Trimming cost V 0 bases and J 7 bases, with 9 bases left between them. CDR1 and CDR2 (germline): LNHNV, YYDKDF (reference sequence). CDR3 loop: CATSRENRAGYTF. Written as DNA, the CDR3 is TGTGCCACCAGCAGAGAGAACAGGGCTGGCTACACCTTC. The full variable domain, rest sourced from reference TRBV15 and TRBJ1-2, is DAMVIQNPRYQVTQFGKPVTLSCSQTLNHNVMYWYQQKSSQAPKLLFHYYDKDFNNEADTPDNFQSRRPNTSFCFLDIRSPGLGDTAMYLCATSRENRAGYTFGSGTRLTVV.

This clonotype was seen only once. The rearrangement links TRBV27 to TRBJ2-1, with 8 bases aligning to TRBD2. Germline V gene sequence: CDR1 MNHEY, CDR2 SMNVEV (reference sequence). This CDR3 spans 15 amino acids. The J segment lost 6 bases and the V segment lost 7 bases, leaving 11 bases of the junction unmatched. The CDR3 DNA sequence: TGTGCCAGCATCGGGGGGGGGGGAGGACTCAATGAGCAGTTCTTC. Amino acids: CASIGGGGGLNEQFF.

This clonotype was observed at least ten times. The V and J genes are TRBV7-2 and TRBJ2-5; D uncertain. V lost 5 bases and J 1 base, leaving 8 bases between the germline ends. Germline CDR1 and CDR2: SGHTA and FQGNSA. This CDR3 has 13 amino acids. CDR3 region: CASSTGPQETQYF. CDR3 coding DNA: TGTGCCAGCAGCACCGGTCCCCAAGAGACCCAGTACTTC.

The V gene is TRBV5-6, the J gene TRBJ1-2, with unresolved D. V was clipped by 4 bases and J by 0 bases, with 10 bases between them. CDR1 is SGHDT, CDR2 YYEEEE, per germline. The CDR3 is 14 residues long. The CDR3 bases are TGTGCCAGCAGCGGAGGGCCTTCTAACTATGGCTACACCTTC. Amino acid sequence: CASSGGPSNYGYTF.

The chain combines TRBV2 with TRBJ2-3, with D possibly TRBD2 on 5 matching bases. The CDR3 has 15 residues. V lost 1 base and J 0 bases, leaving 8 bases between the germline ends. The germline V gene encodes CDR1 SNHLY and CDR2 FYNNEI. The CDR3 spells CASSEGLSSTDTQYF. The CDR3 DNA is TGTGCCAGCAGTGAAGGACTATCTAGCACAGATACGCAGTATTTT.

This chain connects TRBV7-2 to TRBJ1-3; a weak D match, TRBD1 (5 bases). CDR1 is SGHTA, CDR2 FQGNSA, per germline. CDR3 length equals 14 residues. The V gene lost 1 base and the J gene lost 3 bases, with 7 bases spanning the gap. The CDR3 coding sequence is TGTGCCAGCAGCTTAGGACAGCTTGGAAACACCATATATTTT. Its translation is CASSLGQLGNTIYF.

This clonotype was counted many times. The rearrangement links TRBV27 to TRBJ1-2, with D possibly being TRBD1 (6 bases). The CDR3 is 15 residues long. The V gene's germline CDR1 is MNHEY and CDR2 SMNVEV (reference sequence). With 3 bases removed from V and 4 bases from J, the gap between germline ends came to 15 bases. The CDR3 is CASSFMTGATYGYTF. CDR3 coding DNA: TGTGCCAGCAGTTTTATGACGGGGGCGACCTATGGCTACACCTTC.

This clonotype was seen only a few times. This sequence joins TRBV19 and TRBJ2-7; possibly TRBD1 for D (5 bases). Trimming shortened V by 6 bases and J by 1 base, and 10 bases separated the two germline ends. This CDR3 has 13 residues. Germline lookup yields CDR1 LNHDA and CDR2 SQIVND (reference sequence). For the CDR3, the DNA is TGTGCCAGTAGCACACAGGCTTCCTACGAGCAGTACTTC. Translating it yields CASSTQASYEQYF. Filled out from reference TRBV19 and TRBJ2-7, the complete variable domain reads DGGITQSPKYLFRKEGQNVTLSCEQNLNHDAMYWYRQDPGQGLRLIYYSQIVNDFQKGDIAEGYSVSREKKESFPLTVTSAQKNPTAFYLCASSTQASYEQYFGPGTRLTVT.

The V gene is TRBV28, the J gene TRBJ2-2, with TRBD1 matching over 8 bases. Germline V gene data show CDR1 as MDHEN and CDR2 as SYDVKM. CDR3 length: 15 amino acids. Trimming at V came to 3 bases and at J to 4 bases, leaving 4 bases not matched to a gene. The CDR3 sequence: CASSLRTGSTGELFF. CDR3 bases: TGTGCCAGCAGTTTGAGGACAGGGAGCACCGGGGAGCTGTTTTTT.

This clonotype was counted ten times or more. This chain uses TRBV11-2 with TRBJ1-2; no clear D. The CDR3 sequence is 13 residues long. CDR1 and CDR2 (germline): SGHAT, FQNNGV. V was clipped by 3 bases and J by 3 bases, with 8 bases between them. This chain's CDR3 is CASSFGADYGYTF. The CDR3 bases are TGTGCCAGCAGCTTTGGTGCTGACTATGGCTACACCTTC. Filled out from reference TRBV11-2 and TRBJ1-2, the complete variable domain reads EAGVAQSPRYKIIEKRQSVAFWCNPISGHATLYWYQQILGQGPKLLIQFQNNGVVDDSQLPKDRFSAERLKGVDSTLKIQPAKLEDSAVYLCASSFGADYGYTFGSGTRLTVV.

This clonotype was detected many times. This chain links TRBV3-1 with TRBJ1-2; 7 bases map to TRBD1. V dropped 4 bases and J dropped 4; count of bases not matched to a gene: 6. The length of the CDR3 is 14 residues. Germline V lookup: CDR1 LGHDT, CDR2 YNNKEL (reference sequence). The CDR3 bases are TGTGCCAGCAGCCGGAACAGGGGAACCTATGGCTACACCTTC. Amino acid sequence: CASSRNRGTYGYTF.

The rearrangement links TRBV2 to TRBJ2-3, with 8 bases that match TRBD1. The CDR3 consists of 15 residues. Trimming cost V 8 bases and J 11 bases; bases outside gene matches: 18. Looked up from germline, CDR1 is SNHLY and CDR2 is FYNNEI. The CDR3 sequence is CASRELHPGDRGQYF. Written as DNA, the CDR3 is TGTGCCAGCCGCGAACTCCACCCGGGAGACAGGGGGCAGTATTTT.

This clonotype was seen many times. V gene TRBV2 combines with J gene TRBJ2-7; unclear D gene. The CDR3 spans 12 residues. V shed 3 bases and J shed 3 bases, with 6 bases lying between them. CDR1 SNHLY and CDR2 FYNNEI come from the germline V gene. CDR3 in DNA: TGTGCCAGCAGTGACCCCCACTACGAGCAGTACTTC. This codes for CASSDPHYEQYF.

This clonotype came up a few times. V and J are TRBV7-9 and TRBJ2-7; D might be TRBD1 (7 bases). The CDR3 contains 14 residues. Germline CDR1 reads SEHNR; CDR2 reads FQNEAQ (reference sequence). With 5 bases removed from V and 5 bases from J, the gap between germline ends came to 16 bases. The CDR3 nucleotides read TGTGCCAGCAGCCCAGACAGGGAGGTTGACGAGCAGTACTTC. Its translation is CASSPDREVDEQYF. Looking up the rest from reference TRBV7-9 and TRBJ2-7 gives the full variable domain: DTGVSQNPRHKITKRGQNVTFRCDPISEHNRLYWYRQTLGQGPEFLTYFQNEAQLEKSRLLSDRFSAERPKGSFSTLEIQRTEQGDSAMYLCASSPDREVDEQYFGPGTRLTVT.

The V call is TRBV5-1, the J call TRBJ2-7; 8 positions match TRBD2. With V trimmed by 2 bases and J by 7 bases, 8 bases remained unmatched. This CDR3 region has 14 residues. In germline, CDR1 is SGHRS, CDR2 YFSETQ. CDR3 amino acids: CASSFVRGASEQYF. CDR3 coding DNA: TGCGCCAGCAGCTTCGTGCGGGGGGCGTCGGAGCAGTACTTC.

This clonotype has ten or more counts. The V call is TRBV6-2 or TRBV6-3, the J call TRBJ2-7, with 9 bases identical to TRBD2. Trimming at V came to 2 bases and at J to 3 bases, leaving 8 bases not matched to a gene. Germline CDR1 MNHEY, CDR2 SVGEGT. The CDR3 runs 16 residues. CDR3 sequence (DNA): TGTGCCAGCAGTTACGCTCCGGGACTAGCCCTCTACGAGCAGTACTTC. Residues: CASSYAPGLALYEQYF.

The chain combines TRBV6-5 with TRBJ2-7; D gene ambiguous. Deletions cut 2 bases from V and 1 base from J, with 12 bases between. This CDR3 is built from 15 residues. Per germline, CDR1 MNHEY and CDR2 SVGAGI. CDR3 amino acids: CASSYGDPRSYEQYF. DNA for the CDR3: TGTGCCAGCAGTTACGGTGACCCAAGATCCTACGAGCAGTACTTC.

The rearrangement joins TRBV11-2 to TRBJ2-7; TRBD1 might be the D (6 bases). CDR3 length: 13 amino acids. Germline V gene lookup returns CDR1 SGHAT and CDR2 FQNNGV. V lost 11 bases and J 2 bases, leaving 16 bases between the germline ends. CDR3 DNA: TGTGCCTGGAATCCGACAGGCGCCTACGAGCAGTACTTC. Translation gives CAWNPTGAYEQYF. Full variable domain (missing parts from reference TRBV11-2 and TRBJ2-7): EAGVAQSPRYKIIEKRQSVAFWCNPISGHATLYWYQQILGQGPKLLIQFQNNGVVDDSQLPKDRFSAERLKGVDSTLKIQPAKLEDSAVYLCAWNPTGAYEQYFGPGTRLTVT.

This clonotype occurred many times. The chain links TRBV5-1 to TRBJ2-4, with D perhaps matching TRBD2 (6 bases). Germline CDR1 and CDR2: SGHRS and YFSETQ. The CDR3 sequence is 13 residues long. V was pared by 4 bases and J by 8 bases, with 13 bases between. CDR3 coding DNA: TGCGCCAGCAGCGGCGGGACGGCTGACATTCAGTACTTC. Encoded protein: CASSGGTADIQYF.

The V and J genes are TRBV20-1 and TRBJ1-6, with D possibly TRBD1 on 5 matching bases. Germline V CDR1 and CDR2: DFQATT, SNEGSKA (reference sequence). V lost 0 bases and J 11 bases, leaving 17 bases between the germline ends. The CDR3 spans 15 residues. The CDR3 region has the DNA TGCAGTGCTAGAGATGGCGGGGCGCCCTACGCACCCCTCCACTTT. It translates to CSARDGGAPYAPLHF.

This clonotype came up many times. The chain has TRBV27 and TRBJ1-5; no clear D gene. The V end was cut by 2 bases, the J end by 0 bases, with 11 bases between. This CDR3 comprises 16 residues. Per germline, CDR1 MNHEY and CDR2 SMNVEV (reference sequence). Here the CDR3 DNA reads TGTGCCAGCAGTTTAAGGGCAGATTATAGCAATCAGCCCCAGCATTTT. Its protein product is CASSLRADYSNQPQHF.

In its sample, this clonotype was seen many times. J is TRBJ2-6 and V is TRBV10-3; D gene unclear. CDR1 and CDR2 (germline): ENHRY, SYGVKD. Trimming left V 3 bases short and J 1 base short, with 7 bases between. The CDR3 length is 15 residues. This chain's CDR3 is CAISEGRSGANVLTF. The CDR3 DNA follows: TGTGCCATCAGTGAAGGAAGATCTGGGGCCAACGTCCTGACTTTC.

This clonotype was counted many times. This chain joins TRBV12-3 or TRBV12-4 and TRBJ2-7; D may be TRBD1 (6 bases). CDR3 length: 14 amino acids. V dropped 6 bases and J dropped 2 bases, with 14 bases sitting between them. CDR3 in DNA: TGTGCCAGCAGCCTCGACAGGAATCCCTACGAGCAGTACTTC. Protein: CASSLDRNPYEQYF.

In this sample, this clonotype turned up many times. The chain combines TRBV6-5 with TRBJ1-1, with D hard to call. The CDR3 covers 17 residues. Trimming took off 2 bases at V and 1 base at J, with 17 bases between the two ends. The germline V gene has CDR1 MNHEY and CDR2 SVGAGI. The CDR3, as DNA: TGTGCCAGCAGTTACCGTCCTCTCCTGGCTCCGAACACTGAAGCTTTCTTT. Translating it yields CASSYRPLLAPNTEAFF.